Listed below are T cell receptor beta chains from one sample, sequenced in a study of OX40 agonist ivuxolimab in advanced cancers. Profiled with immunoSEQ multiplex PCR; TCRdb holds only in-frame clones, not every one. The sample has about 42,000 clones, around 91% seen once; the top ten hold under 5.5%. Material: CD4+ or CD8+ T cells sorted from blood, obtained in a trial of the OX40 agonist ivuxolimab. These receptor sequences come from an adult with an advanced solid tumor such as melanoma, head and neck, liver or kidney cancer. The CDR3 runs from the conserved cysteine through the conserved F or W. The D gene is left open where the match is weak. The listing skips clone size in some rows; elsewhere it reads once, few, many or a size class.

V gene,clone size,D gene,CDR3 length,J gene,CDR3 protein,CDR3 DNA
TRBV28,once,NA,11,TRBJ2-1,CASSLANEQFF,TGTGCCAGCAGTTTAGCCAATGAGCAGTTCTTC
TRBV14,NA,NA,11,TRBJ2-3,CASGYTDTQYF,TGTGCCAGCGGCTATACAGATACGCAGTATTTT
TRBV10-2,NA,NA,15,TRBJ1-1,CASSERYLSPTEAFF,TGCGCCAGCAGTGAGAGGTACTTAAGTCCCACTGAAGCTTTCTTT
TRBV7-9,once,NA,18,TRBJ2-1,CASSLGTPARSSYNEQFF,TGTGCCAGCAGCTTAGGGACCCCGGCCCGGAGCTCCTACAATGAGCAGTTCTTC
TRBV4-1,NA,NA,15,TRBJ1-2,CASSPNPTENYGYTF,TGCGCCAGCAGCCCCAACCCGACAGAAAACTATGGCTACACCTTC
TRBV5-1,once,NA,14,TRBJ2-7,CASSLSQMAYEQYF,TGCGCCAGCAGCTTAAGTCAAATGGCCTACGAGCAGTACTTC
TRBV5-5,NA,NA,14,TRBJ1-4,CASSLQASNEKLFF,TGTGCCAGCAGCTTGCAGGCATCTAATGAAAAACTGTTTTTT
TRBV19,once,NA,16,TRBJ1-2,CASTPIQGGGDYGYTF,TGTGCCAGTACCCCAATCCAAGGGGGGGGCGACTATGGCTACACCTTC
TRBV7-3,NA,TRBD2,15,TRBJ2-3,CASSFSGGGTDTQYF,TGTGCCAGCAGCTTTAGCGGGGGAGGCACAGATACGCAGTATTTT
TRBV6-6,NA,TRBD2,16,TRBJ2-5,CASSYEGGGAQETQYF,TGTGCCAGCAGTTACGAGGGCGGGGGGGCTCAAGAGACCCAGTACTTC
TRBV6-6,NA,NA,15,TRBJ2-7,CASSTLDATSYEQYF,TGTGCCAGCAGTACTCTGGACGCTACCTCCTACGAGCAGTACTTC
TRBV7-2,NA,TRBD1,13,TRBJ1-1,CASSAMTGTEAFF,TGTGCCAGCAGCGCCATGACAGGGACTGAAGCTTTCTTT
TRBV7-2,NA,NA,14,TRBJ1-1,CASSLEGGFSGAFF,TGTGCCAGCAGCTTAGAAGGGGGATTTAGTGGAGCTTTCTTT
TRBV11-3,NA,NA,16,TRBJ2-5,CASSNRGASGAETQYF,TGTGCCAGCAGCAATCGGGGGGCTAGCGGTGCAGAGACCCAGTACTTC
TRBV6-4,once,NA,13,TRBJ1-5,CASSEEVDQPQHF,TGTGCCAGCAGTGAAGAGGTTGATCAGCCCCAGCATTTT
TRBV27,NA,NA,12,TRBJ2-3,CASSLFGDTQYF,TGTGCCAGCAGTTTATTTGGAGATACGCAGTATTTT
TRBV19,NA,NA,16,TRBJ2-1,CASSPQTSQSVYEQFF,TGTGCCAGTAGTCCCCAGACTAGTCAATCGGTGTATGAGCAGTTCTTC
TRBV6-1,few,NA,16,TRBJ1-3,CASSEQSRARGNTIYF,TGTGCCAGCAGTGAACAATCCCGGGCCCGAGGAAACACCATATATTTT
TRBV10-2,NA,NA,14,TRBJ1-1,CASSYDRPNTEAFF,TGCGCCAGCAGTTACGACAGGCCGAACACTGAAGCTTTCTTT
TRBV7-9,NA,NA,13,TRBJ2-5,CASSRSQVETQYF,TGTGCCAGCAGCCGTAGTCAGGTAGAGACCCAGTACTTC
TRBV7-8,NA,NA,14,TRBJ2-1,CASSSRLEDNEQFF,TGTGCCAGCAGCTCTCGACTAGAGGACAATGAGCAGTTCTTC
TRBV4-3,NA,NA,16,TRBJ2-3,CASSQGGGLGTDTQYF,TGCGCCAGCAGCCAAGGCGGGGGCCTCGGCACAGATACGCAGTATTTT
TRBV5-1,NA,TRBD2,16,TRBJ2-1,CASSTRGLGGVNEQFF,TGCGCCAGCAGTACCCGGGGACTAGGGGGTGTCAATGAGCAGTTCTTC
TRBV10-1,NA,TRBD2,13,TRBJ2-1,CASSVTSGSFKFF,TGCGCCAGCTCCGTGACTAGCGGGAGTTTCAAGTTCTTC
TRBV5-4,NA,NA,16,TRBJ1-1,CASSRGRGKMNTEAFF,TGTGCCAGCAGCCGAGGTAGGGGCAAGATGAACACTGAAGCTTTCTTT
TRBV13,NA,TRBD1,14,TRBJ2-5,CASSTTGGGETQYF,TGTGCCAGCAGCACAACAGGGGGCGGAGAGACCCAGTACTTC
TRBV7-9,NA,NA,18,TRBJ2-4,CASSPRRASLDDKNIQYF,TGTGCCAGCAGCCCCCGCCGTGCTAGCTTAGATGACAAAAACATTCAGTACTTC
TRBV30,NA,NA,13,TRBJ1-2,CAWSKGNNYGYTF,TGTGCCTGGAGTAAAGGGAATAACTATGGCTACACCTTC
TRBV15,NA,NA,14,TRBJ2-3,CATSRGQGRDTQYF,TGTGCCACCAGCAGAGGTCAGGGGAGGGATACGCAGTATTTT
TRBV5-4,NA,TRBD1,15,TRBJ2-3,CASSGTRQGPDTQYF,TGTGCCAGCAGCGGGACCAGACAGGGGCCAGATACGCAGTATTTT
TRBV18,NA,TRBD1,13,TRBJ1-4,CASSPQGDEKLFF,TGTGCCAGCTCACCTCAGGGGGACGAAAAACTGTTTTTT
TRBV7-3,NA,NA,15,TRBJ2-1,CASSLTGGANNEQFF,TGTGCCAGCAGCTTAACAGGGGGGGCGAACAATGAGCAGTTCTTC